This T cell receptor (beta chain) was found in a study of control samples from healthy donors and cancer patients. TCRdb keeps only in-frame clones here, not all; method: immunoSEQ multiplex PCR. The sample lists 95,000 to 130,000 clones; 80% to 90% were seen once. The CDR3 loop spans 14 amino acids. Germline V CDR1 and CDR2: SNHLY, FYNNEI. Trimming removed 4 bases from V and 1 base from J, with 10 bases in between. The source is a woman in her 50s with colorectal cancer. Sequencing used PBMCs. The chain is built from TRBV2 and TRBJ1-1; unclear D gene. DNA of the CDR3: TGTGCCAGCAGTGTACGGAGGGAGAACACTGAAGCTTTCTTT. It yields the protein CASSVRRENTEAFF.